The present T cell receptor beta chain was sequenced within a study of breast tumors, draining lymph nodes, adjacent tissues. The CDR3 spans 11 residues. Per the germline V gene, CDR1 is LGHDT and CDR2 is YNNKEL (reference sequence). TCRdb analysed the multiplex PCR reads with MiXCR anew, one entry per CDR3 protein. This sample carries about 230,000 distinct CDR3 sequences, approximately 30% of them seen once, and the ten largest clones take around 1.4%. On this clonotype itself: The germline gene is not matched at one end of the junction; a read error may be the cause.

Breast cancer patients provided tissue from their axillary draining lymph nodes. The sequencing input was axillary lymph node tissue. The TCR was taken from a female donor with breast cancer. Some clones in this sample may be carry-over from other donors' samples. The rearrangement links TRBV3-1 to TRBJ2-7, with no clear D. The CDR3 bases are TGTGCCAGCAGCTACTCCTACGGGCAGTACTTC. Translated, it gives CASSYSYGQYF.